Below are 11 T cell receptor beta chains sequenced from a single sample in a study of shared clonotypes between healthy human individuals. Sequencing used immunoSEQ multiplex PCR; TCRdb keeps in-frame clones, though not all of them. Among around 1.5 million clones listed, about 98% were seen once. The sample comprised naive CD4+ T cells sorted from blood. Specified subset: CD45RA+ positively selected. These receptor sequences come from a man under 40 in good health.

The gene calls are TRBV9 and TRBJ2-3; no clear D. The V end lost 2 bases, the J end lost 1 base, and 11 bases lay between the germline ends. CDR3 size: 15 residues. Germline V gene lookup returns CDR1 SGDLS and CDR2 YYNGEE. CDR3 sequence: CASSVALIGTDTQYF. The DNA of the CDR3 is TGTGCCAGCAGCGTGGCGCTAATCGGCACAGATACGCAGTATTTT.

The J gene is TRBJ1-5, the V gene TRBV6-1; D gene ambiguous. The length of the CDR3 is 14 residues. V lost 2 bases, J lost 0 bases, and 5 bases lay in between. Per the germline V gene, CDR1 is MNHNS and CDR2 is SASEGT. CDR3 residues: CASSERDSNQPQHF. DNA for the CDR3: TGTGCCAGCAGTGAACGGGATAGCAATCAGCCCCAGCATTTT.

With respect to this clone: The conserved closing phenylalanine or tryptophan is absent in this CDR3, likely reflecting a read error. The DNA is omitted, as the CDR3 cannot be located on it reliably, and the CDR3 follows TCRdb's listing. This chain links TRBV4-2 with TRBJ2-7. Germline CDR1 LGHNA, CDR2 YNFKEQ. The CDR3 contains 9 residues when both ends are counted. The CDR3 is CATPGPPLS.

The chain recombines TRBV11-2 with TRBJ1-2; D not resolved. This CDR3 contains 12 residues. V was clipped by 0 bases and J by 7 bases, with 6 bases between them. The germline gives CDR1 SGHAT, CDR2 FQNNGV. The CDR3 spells CASSLETTGYTF. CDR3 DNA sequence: TGTGCCAGCAGCTTAGAGACTACTGGCTACACCTTC.

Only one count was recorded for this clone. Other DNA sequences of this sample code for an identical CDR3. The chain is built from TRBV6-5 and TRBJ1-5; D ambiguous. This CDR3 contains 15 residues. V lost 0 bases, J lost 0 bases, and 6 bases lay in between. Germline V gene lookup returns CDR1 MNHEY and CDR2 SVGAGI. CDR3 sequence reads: CASSYSRYSNQPQHF. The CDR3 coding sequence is TGTGCCAGCAGTTACTCCCGATATAGCAATCAGCCCCAGCATTTT.

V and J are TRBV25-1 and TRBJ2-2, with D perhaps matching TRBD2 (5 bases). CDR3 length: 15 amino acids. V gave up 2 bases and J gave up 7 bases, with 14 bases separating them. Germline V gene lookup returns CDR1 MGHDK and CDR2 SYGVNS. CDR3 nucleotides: TGTGCCAGCAGTGAACTAGGAGGATTCAGCGGGGAGCTGTTTTTT. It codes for CASSELGGFSGELFF.

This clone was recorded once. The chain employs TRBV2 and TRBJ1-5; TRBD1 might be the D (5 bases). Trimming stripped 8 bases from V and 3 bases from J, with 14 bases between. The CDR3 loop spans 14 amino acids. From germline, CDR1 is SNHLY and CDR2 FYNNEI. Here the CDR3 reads CASARWGDNQPQHF. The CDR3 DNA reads TGTGCCAGCGCCCGATGGGGGGACAATCAGCCCCAGCATTTT. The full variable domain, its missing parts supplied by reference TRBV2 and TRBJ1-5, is EPEVTQTPSHQVTQMGQEVILRCVPISNHLYFYWYRQILGQKVEFLVSFYNNEISEKSEIFDDQFSVERPDGSNFTLKIRSTKLEDSAMYFCASARWGDNQPQHFGDGTRLSIL.

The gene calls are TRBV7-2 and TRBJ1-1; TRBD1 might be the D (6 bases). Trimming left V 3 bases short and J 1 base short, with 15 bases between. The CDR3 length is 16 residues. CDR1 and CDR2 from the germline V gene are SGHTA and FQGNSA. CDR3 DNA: TGTGCCAGCAGCTTCGGACAGTCCATTGAGAACACTGAAGCTTTCTTT. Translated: CASSFGQSIENTEAFF.

The DNA of the CDR3 is TGTGCCAGTAAGGTGAACTTTCGGGACAGGGGGACCGGGGAGCTGTTTTTT. The encoded protein is CASKVNFRDRGTGELFF. The chain couples TRBV19 to TRBJ2-2; 11 nucleotides agree with TRBD1. The CDR3 has 17 residues. Trimming at V came to 7 bases and at J to 5 bases, leaving 12 bases not matched to a gene. Germline V gives CDR1 LNHDA, CDR2 SQIVND (reference sequence). Together with reference TRBV19 and TRBJ2-2, the CDR3 gives the full variable domain: DGGITQSPKYLFRKEGQNVTLSCEQNLNHDAMYWYRQDPGQGLRLIYYSQIVNDFQKGDIAEGYSVSREKKESFPLTVTSAQKNPTAFYLCASKVNFRDRGTGELFFGEGSRLTVL.

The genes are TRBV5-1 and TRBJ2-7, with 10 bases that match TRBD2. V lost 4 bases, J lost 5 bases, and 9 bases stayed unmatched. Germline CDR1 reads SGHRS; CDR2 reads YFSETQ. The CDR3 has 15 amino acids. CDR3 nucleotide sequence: TGCGCCAGCAGCCTGCTAGCGGGAGTTTCCCACGAGCAGTACTTC. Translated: CASSLLAGVSHEQYF.

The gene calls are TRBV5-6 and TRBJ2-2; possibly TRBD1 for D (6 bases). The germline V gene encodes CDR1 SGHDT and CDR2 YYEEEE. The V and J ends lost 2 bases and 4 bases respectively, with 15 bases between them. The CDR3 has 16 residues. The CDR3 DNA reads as TGTGCCAGCAGCTTTTATCGGCAGGGGTCCACCGGGGAGCTGTTTTTT. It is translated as CASSFYRQGSTGELFF.